These 21 T cell receptor beta chains were all obtained from the same sample, sequenced in a study of shared clonotypes between healthy human individuals (dated by TCRdb to the early 2020s). The library was produced with the immunoSEQ multiplex PCR assay. The table comes from immuneACCESS by way of TCRdb, which keeps in-frame sequences with V and J called. Part of the clones is missing from these tables; in studies checked, under half for an unresolved V gene and the rest for unknown reasons. The sample table lists 2,500,000 or so clones, roughly 93% of them with a count of one. The ten top clones hold 0.36% of the sample. The sample was naive CD4+ T cells from PBMCs. The cell subset or site label, read with the paper, signifies: CD45RA+ positively selected. These receptor sequences come from a man in his late teens or twenties in good health. Some clones in this sample may be carry-over from other donors' samples.

This clone has a single count. Its ends do not fully match the called genes, so a read error is possible. The gene calls are TRBV20-1 and TRBJ2-7; TRBD2 matches 7 bases. Germline values: CDR1 DFQATT, CDR2 SNEGSKA (reference sequence). The CDR3 is made up of 10 amino acids. CDR3 region: CSARGTNEEF. The CDR3 DNA reads as TGCAGTGCTAGGGGGACTAACGAGGAGTTC.

The CDR3 here is CASNRRDRNYNEQFF. The CDR3 DNA reads as TGTGCCAGCAATCGCCGGGACAGGAACTACAATGAGCAGTTCTTC. The chain links TRBV28 to TRBJ2-1; 8 nucleotides agree with TRBD1. The CDR3 length is 15 residues. Germline CDR1 MDHEN, CDR2 SYDVKM. V lost 7 bases to trimming and J lost 3 bases; unmatched junction nucleotides: 8.

This chain links TRBV2 with TRBJ2-5; tentatively, D is TRBD2 (6 bases). Germline assignment: CDR1 SNHLY and CDR2 FYNNEI. The length of the CDR3 is 13 residues. Trimming stripped 3 bases from V and 4 bases from J, with 9 bases between. CDR3 in amino acids: CASSDGGVETQYF. In DNA form, the CDR3 reads TGTGCCAGCAGTGACGGGGGTGTAGAGACCCAGTACTTC.

This chain connects TRBV5-6 to TRBJ2-5; TRBD1 agrees at 7 bases. The germline V gene has CDR1 SGHDT and CDR2 YYEEEE. The CDR3 runs 13 residues. V was pared by 4 bases and J by 0 bases, with 0 bases of the junction left unmatched. The CDR3 DNA reads as TGTGCCAGCAGCGGGACAGACCAAGAGACCCAGTACTTC. This sequence encodes CASSGTDQETQYF.

The genes are TRBV5-1 and TRBJ2-5, with 13 nucleotides matching TRBD2. CDR3 length: 16 residues. The V gene's germline CDR1 is SGHRS and CDR2 YFSETQ. V trimming: 1 base; J trimming: 5 bases; junction bases outside the gene matches: 5. CDR3 in amino acids: CASSLRTSGSTETQYF. Here the CDR3 DNA reads TGCGCCAGCAGCTTGAGGACTAGCGGGAGCACGGAGACCCAGTACTTC.

The genes are TRBV5-5 and TRBJ2-3; no clear D. The CDR3 spans 13 residues. Germline V gene lookup returns CDR1 SGHKS and CDR2 YYEKEE (reference sequence). V lost 0 bases to trimming and J lost 7 bases, with 9 bases between them. The CDR3 protein is CASSLGISYTQYF. DNA of the CDR3: TGTGCCAGCAGCTTGGGTATTAGCTATACGCAGTATTTT.

The chain links TRBV4-1 to TRBJ1-3; TRBD1 aligns across 9 bases. In germline, CDR1 is MGHRA, CDR2 YSYEKL. Trimming cost V 3 bases and J 4 bases; bases outside gene matches: 4. This CDR3 is built from 15 residues. The CDR3 is CASSQTGGNGNTIYF. DNA of the CDR3: TGCGCCAGCAGCCAGACAGGGGGAAACGGAAACACCATATATTTT.

The chain combines TRBV28 with TRBJ2-7; perhaps TRBD1 as D (7 bases). Per the germline V gene, CDR1 is MDHEN and CDR2 is SYDVKM. The CDR3 length is 20 residues. V dropped 1 base and J dropped 3 bases, with 28 bases sitting between them. CDR3 DNA sequence: TGTGCCAGCAGTTTATCGGGCAGGGGGGTTTATGTCTCCAATTTCTACGAGCAGTACTTC. Translation: CASSLSGRGVYVSNFYEQYF.

This sequence joins TRBV5-4 and TRBJ2-7; D is perhaps TRBD2 (5 bases). In germline, CDR1 is SGHNT, CDR2 YYREEE (reference sequence). Trimming shortened V by 4 bases and J by 0 bases, and 11 bases separated the two germline ends. CDR3 size: 14 residues. The CDR3 spells CASSHGVNSYEQYF. CDR3 DNA sequence: TGTGCCAGCAGCCACGGGGTAAACTCCTACGAGCAGTACTTC.

The chain has TRBV19 and TRBJ1-1; weak D call: TRBD1 (6 bases). Germline V gene data show CDR1 as LNHDA and CDR2 as SQIVND (reference sequence). V lost 3 bases and J lost 8, with 19 bases in between. The CDR3 consists of 15 residues. This CDR3 reads CASSIIGGTQTEAFF. The CDR3 bases are TGTGCCAGTAGTATCATAGGGGGGACGCAGACCGAAGCTTTCTTT.

J is TRBJ2-2 and V is TRBV10-1; possible D gene TRBD1, 5 bases. Trimming stripped 6 bases from V and 0 bases from J, with 11 bases between. Germline V lookup: CDR1 WNHNN, CDR2 SYGVQD (reference sequence). The CDR3 covers 15 residues. In DNA, the CDR3 is TGCGCCAGCAGACAGGACGGAGCGAACACCGGGGAGCTGTTTTTT. This codes for CASRQDGANTGELFF.

The V call is TRBV4-1, the J call TRBJ2-1; 8 bases fit TRBD1. The V segment lost 2 bases and the J segment 4 bases; nucleotides outside the gene matches: 10. The CDR3 length is 17 residues. Germline CDR1 reads MGHRA; CDR2 reads YSYEKL. CDR3 nucleotide sequence: TGCGCCAGCAGCCAACCCCTCGGACAGGGCCGGTACAATGAGCAGTTCTTC. This encodes CASSQPLGQGRYNEQFF.

V gene TRBV6-1 combines with J gene TRBJ1-2, with 7 nucleotides matching TRBD1. Looked up from germline, CDR1 is MNHNS and CDR2 is SASEGT. V lost 8 bases and J lost 4; bases outside the gene matches: 10. CDR3 length equals 14 residues. The CDR3 DNA reads TGTGCCAGCCACTCAACAGGGGCGGGCTATGGCTACACCTTC. Protein product: CASHSTGAGYGYTF.

The V gene is TRBV5-1, the J gene TRBJ2-7; D ambiguous. V dropped 0 bases and J dropped 2 bases, with 9 bases sitting between them. The CDR3 contains 14 residues. Germline-derived CDR1 and CDR2 are SGHRS and YFSETQ. The CDR3 DNA reads TGCGCCAGCAGCTTGGAGTACGGAGCCTACGAGCAGTACTTC. This translates into CASSLEYGAYEQYF.

As regards this clone: At the DNA level, this CDR3 is encoded by other sequences in the same sample as well. The rearrangement links TRBV9 to TRBJ2-3, with TRBD2 matching 11 bases. The CDR3 sequence is 15 residues long. Losses at the gene ends were 0 bases for V and 5 bases for J; bases not matched to a gene: 2. Per germline, CDR1 SGDLS and CDR2 YYNGEE. The CDR3 DNA is TGTGCCAGCAGCGTAGGGCTAGCGGGAGGAGATACGCAGTATTTT. It translates to CASSVGLAGGDTQYF.

The chain is built from TRBV9 and TRBJ2-5; no clear D. This CDR3 comprises 13 residues. CDR1 and CDR2 from the germline V gene are SGDLS and YYNGEE. Trimming pared 0 bases from V and 4 bases from J, leaving 7 bases between. The CDR3 spells CASSVELGETQYF. CDR3 DNA: TGTGCCAGCAGCGTAGAACTGGGAGAGACCCAGTACTTC.

Notes on this clone: In the same sample, other DNA sequences code for this CDR3. The chain combines TRBV7-2 with TRBJ2-5, with D possibly TRBD2 on 5 matching bases. Germline CDR1 and CDR2: SGHTA and FQGNSA. The CDR3 runs to 12 residues. Trimming stripped 3 bases from V and 4 bases from J, with 6 bases between. The DNA of the CDR3 is TGTGCCAGCAGCTTGGGGAGAGAGACCCAGTACTTC. This gives the protein CASSLGRETQYF.

The chain combines TRBV6-1 with TRBJ1-2; unclear D gene. The CDR3 is 14 residues long. Germline V gene data show CDR1 as MNHNS and CDR2 as SASEGT. V was shortened by 1 base and J by 9 bases, with 15 bases between the two germline ends. CDR3 loop: CASSEGAYEGSYTF. CDR3 nucleotides: TGTGCCAGCAGTGAAGGGGCCTACGAGGGTAGCTACACCTTC.

This clone appeared once. The rearrangement links TRBV28 to TRBJ1-4; TRBD1 might be the D (5 bases). Trimming took off 5 bases at V and 6 bases at J, with 22 bases between the two ends. CDR1 MDHEN and CDR2 SYDVKM come from the germline V gene. This CDR3 is built from 17 residues. Here the CDR3 DNA reads TGTGCCAGCAGTGGGAGGGGAACAGGAGGTTTTTATGAAAAACTGTTTTTT. Translating gives CASSGRGTGGFYEKLFF.

The rearrangement uses TRBV2 and TRBJ2-7, with D uncertain. The germline gives CDR1 SNHLY, CDR2 FYNNEI. The V end was cut by 2 bases, the J end by 6 bases, with 5 bases between. The CDR3 consists of 11 residues. The CDR3, as DNA: TGTGCCAGCAGTGAACATGTCGAGCAGTACTTC. Residues: CASSEHVEQYF.

The chain employs TRBV28 and TRBJ1-6, with D possibly TRBD1 on 5 matching bases. This CDR3 region has 15 residues. The V and J ends lost 4 bases and 4 bases respectively, with 11 bases between them. Germline CDR1 and CDR2: MDHEN and SYDVKM. CDR3 amino acids: CASSSDRTYNSPLHF. The CDR3, as DNA: TGTGCCAGCAGTTCCGACAGAACTTATAATTCACCCCTCCACTTT.